Listed below are T cell receptor beta chains from one sample, sequenced in a study of TIL therapy for anti-PD-1-resistant metastatic lung cancer. Clones were read by immunoSEQ multiplex PCR, and TCRdb kept only the in-frame ones, dropping some. The sample consists of tens of thousands of clones, 74% of them appearing once. Sequencing was performed on blood, taken at baseline. These receptors came from a woman between 30 and 85 years old with non-small cell lung cancer. Each CDR3 is given with its conserved first and last residue. Each record gives: CDR3 DNA, CDR3 protein, D gene, clone size, V gene, J gene. D genes are given only for firm matches. Expanded clones are given a class, and other clones once, few, many or no size at all.

DNA: TGTGCCAGCAGACAGGGGGGTTTTGAGCAAGAGACCCAGTACTTC
CDR3: CASRQGGFEQETQYF
D: TRBD1
size: .
V: TRBV6-1
J: TRBJ2-5

DNA: TGTGCCTGGGACAGGGGAACCTACGAGCAGTACTTC
CDR3: CAWDRGTYEQYF
D: TRBD1
size: .
V: TRBV30
J: TRBJ2-7

DNA: TGTGCCAGCAGCGCCCAAGGAGCCGCTAATGAAAAACTGTTTTTT
CDR3: CASSAQGAANEKLFF
D: .
size: .
V: TRBV7-2
J: TRBJ1-4

DNA: TGTGCCAGCAGCGGTCCTCAGAGGAACTATGGCTACACCTTC
CDR3: CASSGPQRNYGYTF
D: .
size: .
V: TRBV9
J: TRBJ1-2

DNA: TGTGCCAGCAGTGAATGGGGTGCGGGAGGGGGCAATGAGCAGTTCTTC
CDR3: CASSEWGAGGGNEQFF
D: TRBD2
size: .
V: TRBV2
J: TRBJ2-1

DNA: TGCGCCAGCAGCCCGGGGACTAGCACAGCCGGGGAGCTGTTTTTT
CDR3: CASSPGTSTAGELFF
D: TRBD2
size: .
V: TRBV5-1
J: TRBJ2-2

DNA: TGTGCCAGCAGCCCTATGGCGGGAGTAGGTGGGGATGAGCAGTTCTTC
CDR3: CASSPMAGVGGDEQFF
D: TRBD2
size: .
V: TRBV7-2
J: TRBJ2-1

DNA: TGTGCCAGCAGCCAGGCCGGGACAGGGTATTACGAGCAGTACTTC
CDR3: CASSQAGTGYYEQYF
D: TRBD1
size: .
V: TRBV5-5
J: TRBJ2-7

DNA: TGTGCCAGCAGCTACCAACGGGGGGGAGAGACCCAGTACTTC
CDR3: CASSYQRGGETQYF
D: TRBD2
size: .
V: TRBV7-2
J: TRBJ2-5

DNA: TGCAGCGTTGCCCTACAGGGGAGGGGTGAAGCTTTCTTT
CDR3: CSVALQGRGEAFF
D: TRBD1
size: .
V: TRBV29-1
J: TRBJ1-1

DNA: TGTGCCAGTAGTGACAGGGGGGCTAGCTCTGGGGCCAACGTCCTGACTTTC
CDR3: CASSDRGASSGANVLTF
D: TRBD1
size: .
V: TRBV19
J: TRBJ2-6

DNA: TGTGCCAGCAGCCCGGACCTTACTAGCACAGATACGCAGTATTTT
CDR3: CASSPDLTSTDTQYF
D: .
size: .
V: TRBV5-6
J: TRBJ2-3

DNA: TGTGCCAGCAGCCCTCTAAATCAGGGGGTAAACACCATATATTTT
CDR3: CASSPLNQGVNTIYF
D: TRBD1
size: .
V: TRBV27
J: TRBJ1-3

DNA: TGTGCCAGCAGCGTAGCTCTAAGCGCAGGTGGGGGCACAGATACGCAGTATTTT
CDR3: CASSVALSAGGGTDTQYF
D: .
size: .
V: TRBV9
J: TRBJ2-3

DNA: TGCGCCAGCAGAGCTGTTGGGGTGGGCGAAAAACTGTTTTTT
CDR3: CASRAVGVGEKLFF
D: .
size: once
V: TRBV5-1
J: TRBJ1-4

DNA: TGTGCCAGCATAGGGACTAGAACCTTCTCTGGGGCCAACGTCCTGACTTTC
CDR3: CASIGTRTFSGANVLTF
D: TRBD2
size: once
V: TRBV5-6
J: TRBJ2-6

DNA: TGTGCCAGCAGCTTTTCAGAACTTTATGGCTACACCTTC
CDR3: CASSFSELYGYTF
D: .
size: .
V: TRBV7-6
J: TRBJ1-2

DNA: TGTGCCAGCAGCTCGAATACCTACGAGCAGTACTTC
CDR3: CASSSNTYEQYF
D: .
size: .
V: TRBV7-9
J: TRBJ2-7

DNA: TGTGCCAGCAGTGAAATCATCGGGGGCCTCAGGGACGGGGCCAACGTCCTGACTTTC
CDR3: CASSEIIGGLRDGANVLTF
D: .
size: few
V: TRBV6-1
J: TRBJ2-6

DNA: TGTGCCAGCAGCCCATTTGGGACCGGTAGGCGTGAGCAGTTCTTC
CDR3: CASSPFGTGRREQFF
D: .
size: .
V: TRBV6-6
J: TRBJ2-1

DNA: TGTGCCAGCAGTGAATTCGGGACAGGGGGCTACGAGCAGTACTTC
CDR3: CASSEFGTGGYEQYF
D: TRBD1
size: once
V: TRBV2
J: TRBJ2-7

DNA: TGTGCCAGCAGCCGCCTAGGGACTAGGGTTAGCGAGCAGTACTTC
CDR3: CASSRLGTRVSEQYF
D: TRBD2
size: .
V: TRBV5-8
J: TRBJ2-7

DNA: TGTGCCACCCACACCGCCGGCCGGACACCGGCCTACGAGCAGTACTTC
CDR3: CATHTAGRTPAYEQYF
D: .
size: .
V: TRBV5-8
J: TRBJ2-7

DNA: TGTGCCAGCAGTGAAGCTTACAGCGCGGCGGGAGTCAAGACCCAGTACTTC
CDR3: CASSEAYSAAGVKTQYF
D: TRBD2
size: .
V: TRBV6-1
J: TRBJ2-5

DNA: TGTGCCAGCACCTACGGGGTCAACACTGAAGCTTTCTTT
CDR3: CASTYGVNTEAFF
D: .
size: few
V: TRBV2
J: TRBJ1-1

DNA: TGTGCCACCAGCAGGGACGGCTCCTACAATGAGCAGTTCTTC
CDR3: CATSRDGSYNEQFF
D: .
size: .
V: TRBV15
J: TRBJ2-1

DNA: TGTGCCAGCAGTGACTACTCCAGGGGCACTGAGCAGTTCTTC
CDR3: CASSDYSRGTEQFF
D: .
size: few
V: TRBV6-4
J: TRBJ2-1

DNA: TGTGCCAGCAGCTTAGAGCTAGCGGGGGTCCGGGATACGCAGTATTTT
CDR3: CASSLELAGVRDTQYF
D: TRBD2
size: .
V: TRBV11-3
J: TRBJ2-3

DNA: TGTGCCAGCAGCCCCGGGACAGGGGGCTACGCAGATACGCAGTATTTT
CDR3: CASSPGTGGYADTQYF
D: TRBD1
size: .
V: TRBV7-9
J: TRBJ2-3

DNA: TGTGCCAGTAGTATACCGGGACAGGGGGCCTCGCGCTATGGCTACACCTTC
CDR3: CASSIPGQGASRYGYTF
D: TRBD1
size: .
V: TRBV19
J: TRBJ1-2

DNA: TGTGCCTGGAGTAGGCCCGGGACAGGGGTCTACGAGCAGTACTTC
CDR3: CAWSRPGTGVYEQYF
D: TRBD1
size: .
V: TRBV30
J: TRBJ2-7

DNA: TGTGCCAGCAGCCCTCTACCCCAAATTCCCGACCAGTTCTTC
CDR3: CASSPLPQIPDQFF
D: .
size: .
V: TRBV9
J: TRBJ2-1

DNA: TGTGCCTGGAGTGTAGGGGTTTCAACTAATGAAAAACTGTTTTTT
CDR3: CAWSVGVSTNEKLFF
D: .
size: .
V: TRBV30
J: TRBJ1-4

DNA: TGTGCCTGGAGTTCCGGACAGTCGAGATCCGGGGAGCTGTTTTTT
CDR3: CAWSSGQSRSGELFF
D: .
size: .
V: TRBV30
J: TRBJ2-2

DNA: TGTGCCAGCAGGGAACAGGCGAACACCGGGGAGCTGTTTTTT
CDR3: CASREQANTGELFF
D: .
size: .
V: TRBV6-6
J: TRBJ2-2

DNA: TGTGCCAGCAGCCAAGACCGCTCGGGGACCGGGGAGCTGTTTTTT
CDR3: CASSQDRSGTGELFF
D: .
size: .
V: TRBV4-2
J: TRBJ2-2

DNA: TGCAGTGCTAGAGAGGCGACCGAGCAGTACTTC
CDR3: CSAREATEQYF
D: .
size: .
V: TRBV20-1
J: TRBJ2-7

DNA: TGTGCCAGCAGCCCTGGGGGACAGGGGCCAGGCGAGCAGTACTTC
CDR3: CASSPGGQGPGEQYF
D: TRBD1
size: .
V: TRBV9
J: TRBJ2-7

DNA: TGTGCCAGCAGGACAGGGACAGGGTGGACCGGGGAGCTGTTTTTT
CDR3: CASRTGTGWTGELFF
D: TRBD1
size: .
V: TRBV5-6
J: TRBJ2-2

DNA: TGTGCCTGGAGTAAAGGACAGGGTGTTAGAAATCAGCCCCAGCATTTT
CDR3: CAWSKGQGVRNQPQHF
D: TRBD1
size: .
V: TRBV30
J: TRBJ1-5

DNA: TGCAGTGCTATAGGAGGAAACACCATATATTTT
CDR3: CSAIGGNTIYF
D: .
size: .
V: TRBV20-1
J: TRBJ1-3

DNA: TGTGCCAGCAGCTTGGTTCCCGAGGGGACCGAGCAGTACTTC
CDR3: CASSLVPEGTEQYF
D: .
size: once
V: TRBV5-6
J: TRBJ2-7

DNA: TGTGCCAGCAGTGAATCCCCGGGGACCGCCGGGGAGCTGTTTTTT
CDR3: CASSESPGTAGELFF
D: .
size: .
V: TRBV6-1
J: TRBJ2-2

DNA: TGCGCCAGCAGCCAAGGCGGGGGACAGGTCAATCAGCCCCAGCATTTT
CDR3: CASSQGGGQVNQPQHF
D: TRBD1
size: few
V: TRBV4-1
J: TRBJ1-5

DNA: TGTGCCAGCAACCGACTAGCGGGAGCATCGGTTCTTTTTCCGGGCGAGACCCAGTACTTC
CDR3: CASNRLAGASVLFPGETQYF
D: TRBD2
size: .
V: TRBV19
J: TRBJ2-5

DNA: TGTGCCATCACCGCACAGGGGATCGGGGAGCTGTTTTTT
CDR3: CAITAQGIGELFF
D: TRBD1
size: .
V: TRBV10-3
J: TRBJ2-2

DNA: TGTGCCAGCAGTCCTAGGACAGCAGTCTCTGGGGCCAACGTCCTGACTTTC
CDR3: CASSPRTAVSGANVLTF
D: .
size: .
V: TRBV2
J: TRBJ2-6

DNA: TGTGCCAGCAGCTTAGTACGGGGGACTAGCGGGAGTACCAATGAGCAGTTCTTC
CDR3: CASSLVRGTSGSTNEQFF
D: TRBD2
size: .
V: TRBV7-8
J: TRBJ2-1

DNA: TGTGCCACCAGCGAGAGGTCGGGAGTGAGGTATGAGCAGTTCTTC
CDR3: CATSERSGVRYEQFF
D: .
size: .
V: TRBV15
J: TRBJ2-1

DNA: TGTGCCAGTACGCAGGGTTATCAGCCCCAGCATTTT
CDR3: CASTQGYQPQHF
D: .
size: once
V: TRBV19
J: TRBJ1-5

DNA: TGTGCCAGCACTGATGGACTAGCGGGGTACAATGAGCAGTTCTTC
CDR3: CASTDGLAGYNEQFF
D: TRBD2
size: .
V: TRBV6-6
J: TRBJ2-1

DNA: TGCGCCAGCAGCCCGGGACTAGCGGTGAACACCGGGGAGCTGTTTTTT
CDR3: CASSPGLAVNTGELFF
D: TRBD2
size: .
V: TRBV5-1
J: TRBJ2-2

DNA: TGTGCCAGCAGTTTAGGGGTATCTTGGGGTAATTCACCCCTCCACTTT
CDR3: CASSLGVSWGNSPLHF
D: .
size: .
V: TRBV27
J: TRBJ1-6

DNA: TGTGCCAGCAGGAGACTAGCGGAGCGGAGAAATGAGCAGTTCTTC
CDR3: CASRRLAERRNEQFF
D: TRBD2
size: once
V: TRBV11-2
J: TRBJ2-1

DNA: TGTGCCAGCAGTTTCCACCGACTTATGGGGCGGGGGTACGAGCAGTACTTC
CDR3: CASSFHRLMGRGYEQYF
D: TRBD2
size: .
V: TRBV27
J: TRBJ2-7

DNA: TGTGCCAGCAGTTTAAAACAGACCCCCTCTGGGGCCAACGTCCTGACTTTC
CDR3: CASSLKQTPSGANVLTF
D: .
size: .
V: TRBV27
J: TRBJ2-6

DNA: TGTGCCAGCAGCGCCCGACTAGCGGGAGAACAAGAGACCCAGTACTTC
CDR3: CASSARLAGEQETQYF
D: TRBD2
size: .
V: TRBV4-2
J: TRBJ2-5